This TCR beta chain was recovered during a study of blood T cell repertoires in COVID-19. Across the whole study: PBMCs, B-cell-depleted T cells, or T cells provided the cDNA or gDNA that made up the material.

Produced via immunoSEQ multiplex PCR; TCRdb's table is partial and in-frame only. The sample has more than 25,000 clones, roughly 80% seen once; the top ten hold roughly 10%. Specimen: peripheral blood. The TCR comes from a man aged 80 or over with active COVID-19.

DNA of the CDR3: TGCGCCAGCAGTGAGACCGGGACAGGGCCTAACATTCAGTACTTC. Protein sequence: CASSETGTGPNIQYF. The chain is built from TRBV10-1 and TRBJ2-4; 9 positions agree with TRBD1. Trimming removed 2 bases from V and 7 bases from J; junction bases left unmatched: 6. Germline CDR1 is WNHNN and CDR2 is SYGVQD (reference sequence). The CDR3 is made up of 15 amino acids.